The clone carrying this T cell receptor (beta chain) has only a few counts. Its antigen is not known. This specimen belongs to a study of blood T cells in healthy people across ages. Looking at the study overall: Template switching caught about one barcoded beta molecule for each two T cells.

General study findings and limits: Unknown donor CMV status possibly confounded expanded clonotype changes.

Germline V lookup: CDR1 SGDLS, CDR2 YYNGEE. Trimming left V 4 bases short and J 0 bases short, with 11 bases between. This CDR3 region has 15 residues. Combining a sample-barcoded 5' primer with a J-beta primer mix, a second PCR ran for about 6 to 11 cycles. There were at least 2.5 million CDR3-containing paired-end reads obtained from each sample. TCRdb passed the 5' RACE reads through MiXCR, listing each CDR3 protein once. The sample records roughly 800,000 distinct CDR3 sequences, 20% to 25% being singletons. The same sample was also studied in work on T cells of mothers and their children.

The sequenced sample was blood. The clonotype originates from a boy aged 10-17 years in good health. The V gene is TRBV9, the J gene TRBJ1-3; D uncertain. The CDR3 protein is CASSTGFVSGNTIYF. DNA of the CDR3: TGTGCCAGCAGCACCGGCTTTGTCTCTGGAAACACCATATATTTT.